The 19 T cell receptor beta chains below all came from one sample that was sequenced in a study of blood T cell repertoires in COVID-19. Produced via immunoSEQ multiplex PCR; TCRdb's table is partial and in-frame only. The table shows tens of thousands of clones, with more than 70% occurring only once. Sequencing input: peripheral blood. The source of these receptors is a human donor in a cohort sampled during active COVID-19.

This clone was observed a handful of times. In DNA form, the CDR3 reads TGCGCCAGCAGCCAACAGGATTACTACGAGCAGTACTTC. Translated: CASSQQDYYEQYF. V and J are TRBV4-1 and TRBJ2-7, with D hard to call. Germline lookup yields CDR1 MGHRA and CDR2 YSYEKL. The CDR3 is 13 amino acids. V was shortened by 2 bases and J by 3 bases, with 8 bases between the two germline ends.

V usage is TRBV5-1 and J usage is TRBJ2-3; TRBD1 aligns across 7 bases. This CDR3 is built from 14 residues. Trimming at V came to 4 bases and at J to 3 bases, leaving 5 bases not matched to a gene. Per the germline V gene, CDR1 is SGHRS and CDR2 is YFSETQ. The CDR3 DNA reads as TGCGCCAGCAGCCCCGGACAGGAGACAGATACGCAGTATTTT. This encodes CASSPGQETDTQYF.

The gene calls are TRBV5-1 and TRBJ2-6, with D maybe TRBD1 (5 bases). Trimming removed 5 bases at V and 0 bases at J, with 9 bases between. Germline CDR1 is SGHRS and CDR2 is YFSETQ. The CDR3 loop spans 15 amino acids. The CDR3 reads CASSLDSSGANVLTF. The CDR3 bases are TGCGCCAGCAGTTTAGACAGCTCTGGGGCCAACGTCCTGACTTTC. Full variable domain (outside the CDR3, taken from reference TRBV5-1 and TRBJ2-6): KAGVTQTPRYLIKTRGQQVTLSCSPISGHRSVSWYQQTPGQGLQFLFEYFSETQRNKGNFPGRFSGRQFSNSRSEMNVSTLELGDSALYLCASSLDSSGANVLTFGAGSRLTVL.

The chain carries TRBV28 and TRBJ2-1; TRBD2 agrees at 8 bases. Germline V gives CDR1 MDHEN, CDR2 SYDVKM. The J segment lost 6 bases and the V segment lost 7 bases, leaving 17 bases of the junction unmatched. The CDR3 is 17 residues long. CDR3 nucleotide sequence: TGTGCCAGCAAAGACATCCTGGGACTAGGGGGGCCCAATGAGCAGTTCTTC. This translates into CASKDILGLGGPNEQFF.

This sequence joins TRBV5-4 and TRBJ2-3, with a weak D call TRBD2 (7 bases). The CDR3 loop spans 16 amino acids. Germline loops: CDR1 SGHNT, CDR2 YYREEE (reference sequence). Trimming pared 0 bases from V and 1 base from J, leaving 12 bases between. CDR3 coding DNA: TGTGCCAGCAGCTTGGTTGGGAGGGGGGGCACAGATACGCAGTATTTT. Residues: CASSLVGRGGTDTQYF.

V and J are TRBV9 and TRBJ2-2; possibly TRBD2 for D (5 bases). The CDR3 has 15 amino acids. The germline gives CDR1 SGDLS, CDR2 YYNGEE. Trimming removed 0 bases from V and 6 bases from J, with 12 bases in between. DNA for the CDR3: TGTGCCAGCAGCGTAGGGGGTTATAGCGCCGGGGAGCTGTTTTTT. It codes for CASSVGGYSAGELFF.

This clone was observed once. The CDR3: CATSKTGELFF. In nucleotides, the CDR3 is TGTGCCACCAGCAAAACCGGGGAGCTGTTTTTT. The V gene is TRBV24-1, the J gene TRBJ2-2; no reliable D call. V was cut by 7 bases and J by 5 bases, with 4 bases left in between. From germline, CDR1 is KGHDR and CDR2 SFDVKD. The CDR3 is 11 amino acids.

In DNA, the CDR3 is TGTGCCAGTAGTATAGACAGGGGTGGACAGCCCCAGCATTTT. Encoded protein: CASSIDRGGQPQHF. The rearrangement uses TRBV19 and TRBJ1-5; TRBD1 is a possible D gene (6 bases). CDR3 length: 14 residues. Germline V gene data show CDR1 as LNHDA and CDR2 as SQIVND (reference sequence). The V and J ends lost 0 bases and 7 bases respectively, with 10 bases between them. The complete variable domain, with remaining parts taken from reference TRBV19 and TRBJ1-5, reads DGGITQSPKYLFRKEGQNVTLSCEQNLNHDAMYWYRQDPGQGLRLIYYSQIVNDFQKGDIAEGYSVSREKKESFPLTVTSAQKNPTAFYLCASSIDRGGQPQHFGDGTRLSIL.

This sequence joins TRBV19 and TRBJ1-1; 8 bases fit TRBD1. In germline, CDR1 is LNHDA, CDR2 SQIVND (reference sequence). V gave up 5 bases and J gave up 5 bases; unmatched junction bases: 7. The CDR3 is 14 amino acids. CDR3 in DNA: TGTGCCAGTAGTGCGACAGGGGCTGGGACTGAAGCTTTCTTT. Encoded protein: CASSATGAGTEAFF.

V gene TRBV30 combines with J gene TRBJ2-7, with TRBD2 as a possible D gene (6 bases). The V gene lost 3 bases and the J gene lost 6 bases, with 15 bases spanning the gap. CDR3 length: 13 residues. Germline lookup yields CDR1 GTSNPN and CDR2 SVGIG (reference sequence). The chain's CDR3 is CAWRRDWAGEQYF. CDR3 in DNA: TGTGCCTGGAGGCGGGACTGGGCTGGCGAGCAGTACTTC.

The chain links TRBV7-3 to TRBJ2-3; the match to TRBD2 covers 8 bases. The CDR3 loop spans 16 amino acids. Germline trimming cut 2 bases from V and 0 bases from J; bases unmatched to any gene: 4. CDR1 SGHTA and CDR2 FQGTGA come from the germline V gene. This CDR3 reads CASSLHASGSTDTQYF. CDR3 in DNA: TGTGCCAGCAGCTTACACGCTAGCGGGAGCACAGATACGCAGTATTTT.

CDR3 sequence reads: CASSLQGMQPQHF. DNA for the CDR3: TGTGCCAGCAGCCTACAGGGGATGCAGCCCCAGCATTTT. The chain carries TRBV5-6 and TRBJ1-5; 7 bases map to TRBD1. Looked up from germline, CDR1 is SGHDT and CDR2 is YYEEEE. V lost 4 bases to trimming and J lost 7 bases; unmatched junction nucleotides: 5. CDR3 length: 13 residues.

Only a few counts were recorded for this clone. J is TRBJ2-1 and V is TRBV20-1, with D hard to call. Trimming removed 8 bases at V and 1 base at J, with 6 bases between. CDR3 length: 11 residues. Per the germline V gene, CDR1 is DFQATT and CDR2 is SNEGSKA (reference sequence). CDR3: CSSLSYNEQFF. CDR3 DNA: TGCAGTTCTCTATCCTACAATGAGCAGTTCTTC.

This sequence joins TRBV4-1 and TRBJ1-1; 11 positions agree with TRBD1. This CDR3 has 16 residues. V dropped 4 bases and J dropped 5; count of bases not matched to a gene: 9. Germline V gene lookup returns CDR1 MGHRA and CDR2 YSYEKL. Here the CDR3 DNA reads TGCGCCAGCAGCCCCCTTCGAGGGACAGGGGGGACTGAAGCTTTCTTT. Translation gives CASSPLRGTGGTEAFF.

This clone was counted a few times. The CDR3 here is CASKRTYEQYF. In nucleotides, the CDR3 is TGTGCCAGCAAGAGGACCTACGAGCAGTACTTC. The V gene is TRBV6-5, the J gene TRBJ2-7, with D unresolved. V was shortened by 7 bases and J by 2 bases, with 6 bases between the two germline ends. Germline V gene sequence: CDR1 MNHEY, CDR2 SVGAGI. This CDR3 region has 11 residues.

The chain recombines TRBV9 with TRBJ2-3; 10 bases align to TRBD2. The V segment lost 0 bases and the J segment 6 bases; nucleotides outside the gene matches: 10. The CDR3 runs 17 residues. The V gene's germline CDR1 is SGDLS and CDR2 YYNGEE. The DNA for the CDR3 is TGTGCCAGCAGCGTAGGAAGGAGCGGGGGGGCCGGGGATACGCAGTATTTT. Translation gives CASSVGRSGGAGDTQYF. Looking up the rest from reference TRBV9 and TRBJ2-3 gives the full variable domain: DSGVTQTPKHLITATGQRVTLRCSPRSGDLSVYWYQQSLDQGLQFLIQYYNGEERAKGNILERFSAQQFPDLHSELNLSSLELGDSALYFCASSVGRSGGAGDTQYFGPGTRLTVL.

The chain carries TRBV7-7 and TRBJ1-4; 11 nucleotides align to TRBD1. The CDR3 covers 16 residues. Germline CDR1 SSHAT, CDR2 FNYEAQ (reference sequence). The V segment lost 5 bases and the J segment 1 base; nucleotides outside the gene matches: 3. For the CDR3, the DNA is TGTGCCAGCAGCGTAGGGACAGGGGGAACTAATGAAAAACTGTTTTTT. This codes for CASSVGTGGTNEKLFF.

The gene calls are TRBV19 and TRBJ2-2; TRBD1 agrees at 10 bases. Unmatched junction bases numbered 5, after V lost 4 bases and J lost 6 bases. The CDR3 has 15 residues. CDR1 is LNHDA and CDR2 is SQIVND in the germline V gene (reference sequence). In nucleotides, the CDR3 is TGTGCCAGTAGTACCGGACAGGGGGGTGCCGGGGAGCTGTTTTTT. This gives the protein CASSTGQGGAGELFF.

This clone occurred once. This chain links TRBV11-2 with TRBJ2-4; TRBD2 matches 10 bases. V lost 4 bases, J lost 5 bases, and 2 bases stayed unmatched. Germline V gives CDR1 SGHAT, CDR2 FQNNGV. This CDR3 has 14 amino acids. The CDR3 reads CASSSLAGQNIQYF. CDR3 sequence (DNA): TGTGCCAGCAGCTCACTAGCGGGGCAAAACATTCAGTACTTC.